The 19 T cell receptor beta chains presented below share a single source sample, sequenced in a study of cytomegalovirus exposure and HLA in healthy donors. Vbeta (60) and Jbeta (13) primers were used in the PCR. Only in-frame clones appear in the TCRdb table, and some are missing; sequencing was by immunoSEQ multiplex PCR. This sample carries about 120,000 clones, 70% to 80% of them seen once, and the ten largest clones take approximately 3.8%. The sequencing sample was made of PBMCs. The source of these receptors is a man in his forties in good health and CMV-seropositive.

This clone was counted a single time. The gene calls are TRBV7-9 and TRBJ1-1; D unclear. V was pared by 5 bases and J by 1 base, with 8 bases between. The CDR3 contains 13 residues. Looked up from germline, CDR1 is SEHNR and CDR2 is FQNEAQ (reference sequence). DNA of the CDR3: TGTGCCAGCAGCAAGGACTGGAACACTGAAGCTTTCTTT. As protein: CASSKDWNTEAFF.

In regard to this clone: The CDR3 end shows no conserved phenylalanine or tryptophan, and so a read error is likely. The chain combines TRBV27 with TRBJ2-7; the match to TRBD1 covers 7 bases. This CDR3 contains 15 residues. With 6 bases clipped from V and 4 bases from J, the junction kept 12 bases outside the gene matches. Germline V gene sequence: CDR1 MNHEY, CDR2 SMNVEV (reference sequence). The CDR3 reads CASSSPIRGRYEQYL. The CDR3 coding sequence is TGTGCCAGCAGCTCCCCAATAAGGGGGCGATACGAGCAGTACCTC.

DNA of the CDR3: TGTGCCAGCAAGGGGGAACCCAAAAACATTCAGTACTTC. Translating it yields CASKGEPKNIQYF. The chain uses TRBV28 and TRBJ2-4; tentative D call: TRBD1 (6 bases). With 7 bases removed from V and 2 bases from J, the gap between germline ends came to 9 bases. The CDR3 length is 13 residues. Germline V gives CDR1 MDHEN, CDR2 SYDVKM.

In nucleotides, the CDR3 is TGCAGCGGATCCGGACAGGGCAAAGAGACCCAGTACTTC. This codes for CSGSGQGKETQYF. This chain joins TRBV29-1 and TRBJ2-5, with 8 bases lining up with TRBD1. Germline V gene data show CDR1 as SQVTM and CDR2 as ANQGSEA. V dropped 7 bases and J dropped 3; count of bases not matched to a gene: 7. The CDR3 runs 13 residues.

The rearrangement joins TRBV6-5 to TRBJ1-1, with TRBD1 matching 8 bases. V dropped 5 bases and J dropped 7; count of bases not matched to a gene: 12. The CDR3 contains 15 residues. Germline values: CDR1 MNHEY, CDR2 SVGAGI. The CDR3 coding sequence is TGTGCCAGCAGTCCCCTTCGGACAGGGATGGGTGAAGCTTTCTTT. It is translated as CASSPLRTGMGEAFF.

The V and J genes are TRBV18 and TRBJ2-2; D might be TRBD1 (6 bases). Germline assignment: CDR1 KGHSH and CDR2 LQKENI. CDR3 length: 14 residues. The V and J ends lost 3 bases and 4 bases respectively, with 9 bases between them. The CDR3 sequence is CASSPDRSTGELFF. The CDR3 nucleotides read TGTGCCAGCTCACCCGACAGGTCCACCGGGGAGCTGTTTTTT. Using reference TRBV18 and TRBJ2-2 for the parts outside the CDR3, the full variable domain is NAGVMQNPRHLVRRRGQEARLRCSPMKGHSHVYWYRQLPEEGLKFMVYLQKENIIDESGMPKERFSAEFPKEGPSILRIQQVVRGDSAAYFCASSPDRSTGELFFGEGSRLTVL.

This rearrangement joins TRBV4-1 to TRBJ2-2, with 8 nucleotides matching TRBD2. From germline, CDR1 is MGHRA and CDR2 YSYEKL. This CDR3 spans 16 amino acids. Losses at the gene ends were 0 bases for V and 7 bases for J; bases not matched to a gene: 7. The CDR3 protein is CASSQDLGGGFGELFF. The CDR3 nucleotides are TGCGCCAGCAGCCAAGATCTCGGGGGGGGGTTCGGGGAGCTGTTTTTT.

The chain carries TRBV7-6 and TRBJ2-6; the match to TRBD1 covers 9 bases. Germline CDR1 reads SGHVS; CDR2 reads FNYEAQ. The V gene end was trimmed by 4 bases and the J gene end by 4 bases; junction bases not matched to a gene: 14. CDR3 size: 19 residues. CDR3 nucleotides: TGTGCCAGCAGCTATCCACCGGGACAGGGAATCGGAGGGGCCAACGTCCTGACTTTC. Residues: CASSYPPGQGIGGANVLTF.

The chain has TRBV18 and TRBJ2-1; D perhaps matches TRBD2 (6 bases). The germline V and J ends were trimmed by 5 bases and 5 bases, with 13 bases remaining between them. This CDR3 is built from 14 residues. Germline CDR1 KGHSH, CDR2 LQKENI. The CDR3 loop reads CASSGGTTNNEQFF. CDR3 DNA: TGTGCCAGCTCAGGCGGGACCACAAACAATGAGCAGTTCTTC.

The V and J genes are TRBV4-3 and TRBJ2-1; D remains ambiguous. V was trimmed by 1 base and J by 2 bases, leaving 6 bases between them. The CDR3 has 14 amino acids. CDR1 is LGHNA and CDR2 is YSLEER in the germline V gene. CDR3 loop: CASSQVIAYNEQFF. The CDR3 nucleotides are TGCGCCAGCAGCCAAGTTATTGCCTACAATGAGCAGTTCTTC.

This clone was recorded a few times. This sequence joins TRBV9 and TRBJ2-1; D is possibly TRBD2 (5 bases). The CDR3 runs to 13 residues. V was clipped by 3 bases and J by 9 bases, with 13 bases between them. Germline assignment: CDR1 SGDLS and CDR2 YYNGEE. DNA of the CDR3: TGTGCCAGCAGCGCGCAACTCGAGGGTGAGCAGTTCTTC. It translates to CASSAQLEGEQFF.

The rearrangement joins TRBV11-2 to TRBJ1-1, with D possibly matching TRBD1 (5 bases). Germline V lookup: CDR1 SGHAT, CDR2 FQNNGV. The V end lost 5 bases, the J end lost 8 bases, and 12 bases lay between the germline ends. The CDR3 length is 12 residues. The CDR3: CASSPQAPEAFF. The CDR3 nucleotides read TGTGCCAGCAGCCCACAGGCTCCGGAAGCTTTCTTT.

The CDR3 DNA sequence: TGTGCCAGCAGGGGGGGACAGGGAATGGGCTACACCTTC. This translates into CASRGGQGMGYTF. The gene calls are TRBV28 and TRBJ1-2, with 9 bases aligning to TRBD1. Germline-derived CDR1 and CDR2 are MDHEN and SYDVKM. V gave up 6 bases and J gave up 8 bases; unmatched junction bases: 7. The CDR3 spans 13 residues.

This clone was observed a few times. The chain has TRBV25-1 and TRBJ2-7, with TRBD2 matching 8 bases. Germline assignment: CDR1 MGHDK and CDR2 SYGVNS. Losses at the gene ends were 0 bases for V and 5 bases for J; bases not matched to a gene: 9. The CDR3 covers 16 residues. This CDR3 reads CASSEYGLASWDEQYF. The CDR3 DNA follows: TGTGCCAGCAGTGAATATGGACTAGCCAGTTGGGACGAGCAGTACTTC.

The CDR3 reads CASSDDSWINEQYF. In DNA form, the CDR3 reads TGTGCCAGCAGTGACGACAGTTGGATAAACGAGCAGTACTTC. This chain links TRBV6-1 with TRBJ2-7, with D perhaps TRBD1 (5 bases). This CDR3 is 14 amino acids long. V was pared by 3 bases and J by 5 bases, with 14 bases between. Germline V lookup: CDR1 MNHNS, CDR2 SASEGT.

This chain uses TRBV11-2 with TRBJ1-3; D gene ambiguous. CDR1 is SGHAT, CDR2 FQNNGV, per germline. The CDR3 runs 13 residues. Trimming took off 6 bases at V and 2 bases at J, with 8 bases between the two ends. CDR3 in DNA: TGTGCCAGCAGGAGGCCGACTGGAAACACCATATATTTT. It specifies CASRRPTGNTIYF.

The CDR3: CASRPSGKGYNEQFF. CDR3 coding DNA: TGTGCCAGCAGACCTAGCGGGAAGGGTTACAATGAGCAGTTCTTC. The chain combines TRBV2 with TRBJ2-1; 9 bases map to TRBD2. The CDR3 contains 15 residues. V dropped 6 bases and J dropped 4; count of bases not matched to a gene: 7. Per germline, CDR1 SNHLY and CDR2 FYNNEI. The variable domain in full, with the rest retrieved from reference TRBV2 and TRBJ2-1, is EPEVTQTPSHQVTQMGQEVILRCVPISNHLYFYWYRQILGQKVEFLVSFYNNEISEKSEIFDDQFSVERPDGSNFTLKIRSTKLEDSAMYFCASRPSGKGYNEQFFGPGTRLTVL.

The J gene is TRBJ2-3, the V gene TRBV5-4; TRBD1 aligns across 9 bases. The J segment lost 5 bases and the V segment lost 2 bases, leaving 9 bases of the junction unmatched. Germline loops: CDR1 SGHNT, CDR2 YYREEE (reference sequence). The CDR3 consists of 16 residues. The CDR3 DNA reads as TGTGCCAGCAGCTTAGATTTAGGACAGGGGAAAGATACGCAGTATTTT. Its protein product is CASSLDLGQGKDTQYF.

This clone was observed a single time. CDR3 coding DNA: TGTGCCAGCAGCTTAACCTCGAAAGCGGGACTTTATCTGTTTTTT. This sequence encodes CASSLTSKAGLYLFF. V is TRBV27 and J is TRBJ1-4; D possibly corresponds to TRBD1 (5 bases). This CDR3 is 15 amino acids long. Germline V gene data show CDR1 as MNHEY and CDR2 as SMNVEV (reference sequence). The V and J ends lost 6 bases and 14 bases respectively, with 25 bases between them.